The 10 T cell receptor beta chains reported below all come from one sample, sequenced in a study of blood T cells in healthy people across ages. Using a J-beta primer mix together with a sample-barcoded 5' primer, a second PCR was run for roughly 7 to 12 cycles. One entry per CDR3 protein results from TCRdb running MiXCR on the 5' RACE reads. The sample holds 790,000 or so distinct CDR3 sequences, around three fifths seen once. Sequencing was done on a sample of blood. The receptors were gathered from a man aged 35 to 55 in good health.

The gene calls are TRBV20-1 and TRBJ2-5; 8 bases agree with TRBD1. Matching the DNA end better, TRBJ2-7 makes the J call doubtful. From germline, CDR1 is DFQATT and CDR2 SNEGSKA (reference sequence). The CDR3 covers 16 residues. The CDR3 nucleotides are TGCAGTGCCTCCGGGCAGGGGGCGGGTCGTGGGGTCGAGCAGTACTTC. Residues: CSASGQGAGRGVEQYF.

This clonotype showed up just a few times. The J gene is TRBJ2-3, the V gene TRBV4-1; 7 bases fit TRBD1. The V gene's germline CDR1 is MGHRA and CDR2 YSYEKL. The CDR3 totals 17 residues. V lost 4 bases and J lost 2; bases outside the gene matches: 12. CDR3 bases: TGCGCCAGCAGCCGAACAGGGGCCATTATCACCACAGATACGCAGTATTTT. Its protein is CASSRTGAIITTDTQYF.

In this sample, this clonotype turned up a few times. This sequence joins TRBV7-2 and TRBJ2-6; D is perhaps TRBD2 (6 bases). Trimming removed 5 bases from V and 0 bases from J, with 20 bases in between. CDR1 and CDR2 from the germline V gene are SGHTA and FQGNSA. The CDR3 is 19 residues long. The CDR3 spells CASSPQGGRQNSGANVLTF. The CDR3 DNA is TGTGCCAGCAGCCCCCAGGGTGGGAGGCAGAACTCTGGGGCCAACGTCCTGACTTTC.

In this sample, this clonotype turned up a few times. V usage is TRBV10-2 and J usage is TRBJ2-5; 9 positions match TRBD2. The germline gives CDR1 WSHSY, CDR2 SAAADI. V lost 5 bases and J lost 4; bases outside the gene matches: 17. The CDR3 length is 18 residues. CDR3 nucleotides: TGCGCCAGCAGTTCCGGGACTAGCCTACCCCCGGGGGTAGAGACCCAGTACTTC. As protein: CASSSGTSLPPGVETQYF.

The chain couples TRBV20-1 to TRBJ1-4; no reliable D call. V shed 3 bases and J shed 7 bases, with 18 bases lying between them. The CDR3 contains 15 residues. Germline V gene lookup returns CDR1 DFQATT and CDR2 SNEGSKA (reference sequence). Here the CDR3 reads CSASRFNRGGEKLFF. The CDR3 DNA reads as TGCAGTGCTAGCAGGTTCAATCGGGGAGGTGAAAAACTGTTTTTT.

The genes are TRBV27 and TRBJ2-1; D remains unclear. Germline CDR1 and CDR2: MNHEY and SMNVEV (reference sequence). V lost 4 bases and J lost 0, with 10 bases in between. The length of the CDR3 is 15 residues. The CDR3 nucleotides are TGTGCCAGCAGTTCAGACACATTCTCCTACAATGAGCAGTTCTTC. It is translated as CASSSDTFSYNEQFF.

This rearrangement joins TRBV29-1 to TRBJ2-2, with a possible D match to TRBD2 (5 bases). V lost 5 bases to trimming and J lost 4 bases, with 11 bases between them. The CDR3 is made up of 13 amino acids. Germline CDR1 and CDR2: SQVTM and ANQGSEA. The CDR3 nucleotides are TGCAGCGTTATGATCAGCGGCACCGGGGAGCTGTTTTTT. This translates into CSVMISGTGELFF.

This clonotype was seen a few times. The J gene is TRBJ1-4, the V gene TRBV5-1, with D maybe TRBD1 (5 bases). Germline loops: CDR1 SGHRS, CDR2 YFSETQ. CDR3 length equals 14 residues. The V end was cut by 4 bases, the J end by 7 bases, with 14 bases between. The DNA for the CDR3 is TGCGCCAGCAGCCCCCGGGACGGAATTGAAAAACTGTTTTTT. Residues: CASSPRDGIEKLFF.

This clonotype was detected only a few times. The rearrangement joins TRBV29-1 to TRBJ1-1, with TRBD1 as a possible D gene (6 bases). V gave up 5 bases and J gave up 0 bases, with 13 bases separating them. This CDR3 is built from 14 residues. CDR1 and CDR2 (germline): SQVTM, ANQGSEA. The CDR3 DNA reads TGCAGCGTTACCCGGGACATCTTGAACACTGAAGCTTTCTTT. Translation gives CSVTRDILNTEAFF.

This chain links TRBV6-2 or TRBV6-3 with TRBJ2-7; 7 nucleotides match TRBD1. The V and J ends lost 4 bases and 3 bases, in that order; junction bases with no gene match: 9. The CDR3 has 15 amino acids. The germline gives CDR1 MNHEY, CDR2 SVGEGT. The CDR3 protein is CASSSRQGQDYEQYF. CDR3 DNA: TGTGCCAGCAGTTCCCGACAAGGACAGGACTACGAGCAGTACTTC.